Following are 14 T cell receptor beta chains from one sample sequenced in a study of T cell repertoires in cytomegalovirus infection. TCRdb re-derived calls from the reads in MiXCR, one entry per CDR3 protein. The sample consists of fewer than 550,000 distinct CDR3 sequences, 10% to 12% of them appearing once. Specimen: PBMCs. Receptors originate from a human donor in good health (CMV status not recorded). Some clones in this sample may be carry-over from other donors' samples.

This clonotype was recorded at least ten times. The gene calls are TRBV7-9 and TRBJ2-2, with 8 bases matching TRBD1. The junction had 4 bases not matched to a gene; V was cut back by 5 bases and J by 2 bases. The CDR3 consists of 15 residues. CDR1 and CDR2 (germline): SEHNR, FQNEAQ (reference sequence). The DNA of the CDR3 is TGTGCCAGCAGCACCGGGACAGGAAACACCGGGGAGCTGTTTTTT. Residues: CASSTGTGNTGELFF.

In regard to this clonotype: A clone one base away is much larger, so this may be a read error. The chain couples TRBV12-3 or TRBV12-4 to TRBJ1-1; tentative D call: TRBD1 (6 bases). V was cut by 6 bases and J by 6 bases, with 8 bases left in between. The CDR3 sequence is 11 residues long. The CDR3: CASRRGAEAFF. CDR3 nucleotide sequence: TGTGCCAGCAGAAGGGGGGCTGAAGCTTTCTTT.

This clonotype was observed many times. The CDR3, as DNA: TGTGCCAGCAGCTTAGCCTCGGACAGAGCCTACGAGCAGTACTTC. Its protein product is CASSLASDRAYEQYF. The chain has TRBV11-2 and TRBJ2-7; D is perhaps TRBD1 (6 bases). Germline V gives CDR1 SGHAT, CDR2 FQNNGV. Trimming cost V 1 base and J 2 bases, with 12 bases left between them. This CDR3 contains 15 residues.

The J gene is TRBJ1-2, the V gene TRBV5-6, with 10 bases aligning to TRBD1. This CDR3 has 14 amino acids. The V segment lost 4 bases and the J segment 5 bases; nucleotides outside the gene matches: 5. Germline CDR1 SGHDT, CDR2 YYEEEE. Here the CDR3 DNA reads TGTGCCAGCAGCAGGGGGACAGGGGCGTATGGCTACACCTTC. This codes for CASSRGTGAYGYTF. The variable domain in full, completed from reference TRBV5-6 and TRBJ1-2, reads DAGVTQSPTHLIKTRGQQVTLRCSPKSGHDTVSWYQQALGQGPQFIFQYYEEEERQRGNFPDRFSGHQFPNYSSELNVNALLLGDSALYLCASSRGTGAYGYTFGSGTRLTVV.

V usage is TRBV20-1 and J usage is TRBJ2-3, with 10 bases aligning to TRBD2. Germline CDR1 DFQATT, CDR2 SNEGSKA (reference sequence). CDR3 size: 15 residues. Trimming took 5 bases from V and 4 from J; bases not matched to a gene: 9. This CDR3 reads CSALNKSGGADTQYF. The CDR3 nucleotides read TGCAGTGCTCTTAATAAAAGCGGGGGGGCAGATACGCAGTATTTT.

This clonotype was seen many times. The CDR3 DNA is TGTGCCAGTAGTCGACAGGCCCTTCGGTATCAGCCCCAGCATTTT. Its protein product is CASSRQALRYQPQHF. V and J are TRBV19 and TRBJ1-5, with D tentatively TRBD1 (6 bases). Germline V lookup: CDR1 LNHDA, CDR2 SQIVND (reference sequence). V lost 5 bases and J 5 bases, leaving 16 bases between the germline ends. This CDR3 comprises 15 residues.

This clonotype was detected only a few times. The V gene is TRBV6-5, the J gene TRBJ1-4, with D unclear. The CDR3 has 16 amino acids. CDR1 and CDR2 (germline): MNHEY, SVGAGI. V lost 0 bases, J lost 7 bases, and 15 bases lay in between. CDR3 region: CASSYSGIEWVEKLFF. CDR3 sequence (DNA): TGTGCCAGCAGTTACTCAGGAATTGAGTGGGTTGAAAAACTGTTTTTT.

The table lists this clonotype with many counts. This chain joins TRBV5-5 and TRBJ2-7; 11 nucleotides line up with TRBD2. The CDR3 has 13 amino acids. CDR1 and CDR2 from the germline V gene are SGHKS and YYEKEE (reference sequence). V lost 5 bases to trimming and J lost 5 bases; unmatched junction nucleotides: 3. For the CDR3, the DNA is TGTGCCAGCAGGGGGACTAGCGGAGACGAGCAGTACTTC. It codes for CASRGTSGDEQYF.

The genes are TRBV20-1 and TRBJ1-4, with 9 bases matching TRBD1. The junction had 14 bases not matched to a gene; V was cut back by 1 base and J by 8 bases. The CDR3 extends over 17 amino acids. Germline-derived CDR1 and CDR2 are DFQATT and SNEGSKA (reference sequence). CDR3 loop: CSARGNRGLGSGEKLFF. Written as DNA, the CDR3 is TGCAGTGCTAGAGGGAACAGGGGGCTCGGTTCGGGGGAAAAACTGTTTTTT.

Ten or more counts support this clonotype. The rearrangement uses TRBV11-3 and TRBJ2-6, with D possibly TRBD2 on 6 matching bases. This CDR3 contains 16 residues. Germline V lookup: CDR1 SGHNT, CDR2 YENEEA. V shed 5 bases and J shed 1 base, with 12 bases lying between them. The CDR3 here is CASSNWGDSGANVLTF. In DNA form, the CDR3 reads TGTGCCAGCAGCAACTGGGGGGATTCTGGGGCCAACGTCCTGACTTTC. Combining the CDR3 with reference TRBV11-3 and TRBJ2-6 gives the whole variable domain EAGVVQSPRYKIIEKKQPVAFWCNPISGHNTLYWYLQNLGQGPELLIRYENEEAVDDSQLPKDRFSAERLKGVDSTLKIQPAELGDSAVYLCASSNWGDSGANVLTFGAGSRLTVL.

This clonotype was recorded many times. This rearrangement joins TRBV25-1 to TRBJ2-3, with D hard to call. The germline V gene has CDR1 MGHDK and CDR2 SYGVNS. This CDR3 has 13 amino acids. V lost 2 bases to trimming and J lost 4 bases, with 7 bases between them. CDR3 amino acids: CASSEADPDTQYF. The DNA for the CDR3 is TGTGCCAGCAGTGAAGCGGACCCAGATACGCAGTATTTT. The full variable domain, its missing parts supplied by reference TRBV25-1 and TRBJ2-3, is EADIYQTPRYLVIGTGKKITLECSQTMGHDKMYWYQQDPGMELHLIHYSYGVNSTEKGDLSSESTVSRIRTEHFPLTLESARPSHTSQYLCASSEADPDTQYFGPGTRLTVL.

This clonotype was counted a few times. V gene TRBV9 combines with J gene TRBJ2-2, with TRBD2 matching over 8 bases. Per germline, CDR1 SGDLS and CDR2 YYNGEE. The J segment lost 3 bases and the V segment lost 5 bases, leaving 15 bases of the junction unmatched. CDR3 length: 18 residues. The CDR3 DNA reads TGTGCCAGCAGTGACCCTGAGGGGCGGGGGGTCGACACCGGGGAGCTGTTTTTT. Translated: CASSDPEGRGVDTGELFF.

This clonotype was seen repeatedly, ten times or more. The chain joins TRBV19 to TRBJ2-1; D remains ambiguous. The length of the CDR3 is 16 residues. V dropped 5 bases and J dropped 6 bases, with 20 bases sitting between them. Germline-derived CDR1 and CDR2 are LNHDA and SQIVND (reference sequence). Here the CDR3 reads CASSAKPRMDLNEQFF. The CDR3 region has the DNA TGTGCCAGTAGTGCAAAGCCTCGAATGGACCTCAATGAGCAGTTCTTC.

As for this clonotype: This may stem from a read error, because a much larger clone lies one nucleotide away. The J gene is TRBJ1-2, the V gene TRBV11-2; possibly TRBD1 for D (5 bases). CDR3 length equals 13 residues. Germline-derived CDR1 and CDR2 are SGHAT and FQNNGV. CDR3 protein: CASSLTGVERYAF. The DNA for the CDR3 is TGTGCCAGCAGCTTAACAGGCGTCGAGCGCTACGCCTTC.